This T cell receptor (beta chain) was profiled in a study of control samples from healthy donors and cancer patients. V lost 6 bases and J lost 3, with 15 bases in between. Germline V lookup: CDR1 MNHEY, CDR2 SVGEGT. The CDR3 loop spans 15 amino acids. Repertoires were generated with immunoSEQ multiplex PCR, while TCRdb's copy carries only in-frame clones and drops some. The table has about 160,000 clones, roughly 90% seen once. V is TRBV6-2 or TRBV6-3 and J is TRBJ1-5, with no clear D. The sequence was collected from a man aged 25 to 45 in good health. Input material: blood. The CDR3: CASSSRWVVNQPQHF. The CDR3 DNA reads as TGTGCCAGCAGCTCCCGTTGGGTGGTCAATCAGCCCCAGCATTTT.